What follows are 7 T cell receptor beta chains derived from one specimen sequenced in a study of T-cell reconstitution after alpha-beta-depleted transplantation in children. Unique molecular identifiers were incorporated during preparation of the TCRbeta library. Each CDR3 protein is one row after TCRdb ran MiXCR on the PCR reads. The table records fewer than 550,000 distinct CDR3 sequences, roughly an eighth of them present only once. The material sequenced was PBMCs, mostly from graft donor cells, taken 180 days after TCRalphabeta/CD19-depleted stem cell transplant. Every receptor here comes from a female patient aged 2-10 years who had a stem cell transplant for aplastic anemia, so the T cells may come from the graft donor.

This clonotype was counted at least ten times. A junction boundary mismatches the germline segment, possibly from a read error. The CDR3 region has the DNA TGTGCCAGCAGCTTTGCGGCCTCGAGCGGGGATTTT. Amino acids: CASSFAASSGDF. The V call is TRBV7-2, the J call TRBJ2-3, with TRBD2 matching 7 bases. Germline lookup yields CDR1 SGHTA and CDR2 FQGNSA. The CDR3 totals 12 residues.

This clonotype occurred a few times. The J gene is TRBJ2-2, the V gene TRBV12-3 or TRBV12-4; D is perhaps TRBD2 (6 bases). There are 14 residues in the CDR3. V gave up 6 bases and J gave up 3 bases, with 11 bases separating them. DNA of the CDR3: TGTGCCAGCAGAGCTCGGGGGTACACCGGGGAGCTGTTTTTT. Translated, it gives CASRARGYTGELFF.

This chain links TRBV20-1 with TRBJ1-1; a weak D match, TRBD1 (5 bases). There are 12 residues in the CDR3. Germline V gene data show CDR1 as DFQATT and CDR2 as SNEGSKA (reference sequence). In DNA form, the CDR3 reads TGCTGGCCTGGTGGAAGGGGCACTGAAGCTTTCTTT. Translation gives CWPGGRGTEAFF.

This clonotype was seen a handful of times. The DNA of the CDR3 is TGTGCCAGCAGCATGACTAGCGGGAGCTCCTACGAGCAGTACTTC. It translates to CASSMTSGSSYEQYF. This sequence joins TRBV5-6 and TRBJ2-7; TRBD2 matches at 12 bases. Germline values: CDR1 SGHDT, CDR2 YYEEEE. The length of the CDR3 is 15 residues. The V and J ends lost 4 bases and 0 bases, in that order; junction bases with no gene match: 2. Full variable domain (missing parts from reference TRBV5-6 and TRBJ2-7): DAGVTQSPTHLIKTRGQQVTLRCSPKSGHDTVSWYQQALGQGPQFIFQYYEEEERQRGNFPDRFSGHQFPNYSSELNVNALLLGDSALYLCASSMTSGSSYEQYFGPGTRLTVT.

This clonotype was seen many times. The V and J genes are TRBV20-1 and TRBJ2-7; D assignment may be TRBD1 or TRBD2 (5 bases each). Germline V gene sequence: CDR1 DFQATT, CDR2 SNEGSKA (reference sequence). The V gene lost 3 bases and the J gene lost 0 bases, with 15 bases spanning the gap. This CDR3 region has 15 residues. The CDR3 spells CSASNRARGSYEQYF. The CDR3 region has the DNA TGCAGTGCTAGTAATAGGGCGAGGGGCTCCTACGAGCAGTACTTC.

Remarks on this clonotype: A junction end diverges from the germline sequence, so it may reflect a read error. This sequence joins TRBV28 and TRBJ1-1; D may be TRBD1 (6 bases). Germline V gives CDR1 MDHEN, CDR2 SYDVKM. This CDR3 has 19 amino acids. The CDR3 is CASGLSGPGAAGVGTEAFF. CDR3 DNA sequence: TGTGCCAGCGGTTTAAGCGGGCCAGGGGCCGCGGGGGTGGGGACTGAAGCTTTCTTT.

This chain connects TRBV3-1 to TRBJ2-7; tentative D call: TRBD2 (6 bases). The germline CDR1 and CDR2 sequences are LGHDT and YNNKEL (reference sequence). The CDR3 has 12 amino acids. V was cut by 3 bases and J by 6 bases, with 9 bases left in between. CDR3 coding DNA: TGTGCCAGCAGCCACGGGAGTGGCGAGCAGTACGTC. This codes for CASSHGSGEQYV.